A single sample gave rise to the 18 T cell receptor beta chains below, sequenced in a study of early T cells in non-severe SARS-CoV-2 infection. TCRdb reprocessed the 5' RACE reads via MiXCR and lists one record per CDR3 protein. The sample shows tens of thousands of distinct CDR3 sequences, roughly 12% of them seen only once. This specimen consisted of whole blood, obtained at baseline. The receptors shown here come from an adult who was a healthcare worker with PCR-confirmed SARS-CoV-2 infection or an uninfected control (not recorded which).

This clonotype has ten or more counts. This rearrangement joins TRBV2 to TRBJ2-7, with 9 bases matching TRBD2. Germline CDR1 SNHLY, CDR2 FYNNEI. The CDR3 has 14 residues. Trimming removed 7 bases from V and 4 bases from J; junction bases left unmatched: 8. Written as DNA, the CDR3 is TGTGCCAGCAATTCAGCGGGGGGCTGGTACGAGCAGTACTTC. As protein: CASNSAGGWYEQYF.

J is TRBJ2-7 and V is TRBV20-1; D unclear. Germline V gene sequence: CDR1 DFQATT, CDR2 SNEGSKA (reference sequence). The CDR3 is 15 amino acids. V was pared by 3 bases and J by 2 bases, with 17 bases between. The CDR3 region is CSASLSLSLPYEQYF. DNA for the CDR3: TGCAGTGCTAGTCTCAGCCTCTCCCTCCCCTACGAGCAGTACTTC.

This clonotype was observed a few times. The V gene is TRBV21-1, the J gene TRBJ1-1; the table calls TRBD1, which could not be checked here. TRBV21-1 is noted as a pseudogene. CDR3 size: 13 residues. CDR3 DNA: TGTGCCAGCAGCAAAAGGGGGAACACTGAAGCTTTCTTT. Its protein product is CASSKRGNTEAFF.

This clonotype turned up a few times. The rearrangement joins TRBV20-1 to TRBJ2-7; TRBD2 agrees at 10 bases. The trim removed 5 bases at V and 3 bases at J, leaving 4 bases unmatched. CDR1 and CDR2 (germline): DFQATT, SNEGSKA (reference sequence). This CDR3 contains 13 residues. The CDR3 loop is CSAEREGFYEQYF. In DNA form, the CDR3 reads TGCAGTGCTGAGCGGGAGGGGTTCTACGAGCAGTACTTC.

This clonotype was detected a few times. The V call is TRBV12-3 or TRBV12-4, the J call TRBJ1-5; 7 bases line up with TRBD1. Trimming at V came to 5 bases and at J to 3 bases, leaving 4 bases not matched to a gene. There are 14 residues in the CDR3. The CDR3 region is CASSVRGYNQPQHF. Written as DNA, the CDR3 is TGTGCCAGCAGTGTCAGGGGGTACAATCAGCCCCAGCATTTT.

J is TRBJ2-5 and V is TRBV29-1, with 7 bases matching TRBD2. CDR1 and CDR2 from the germline V gene are SQVTM and ANQGSEA. The length of the CDR3 is 12 residues. V lost 7 bases, J lost 3 bases, and 5 bases stayed unmatched. CDR3 in DNA: TGCAGCGCCGGACTAGGAGAAGAGACCCAGTACTTC. Translating it yields CSAGLGEETQYF.

This clonotype appeared a few times. The chain recombines TRBV25-1 with TRBJ1-4; D possibly corresponds to TRBD1 (5 bases). Germline V gene lookup returns CDR1 MGHDK and CDR2 SYGVNS. V was trimmed by 2 bases and J by 8 bases, leaving 15 bases between them. This CDR3 comprises 15 residues. CDR3 sequence: CASSESLGVAEKLFF. CDR3 bases: TGTGCCAGCAGTGAAAGTCTGGGGGTAGCGGAAAAACTGTTTTTT.

The chain couples TRBV6-1 to TRBJ2-6; the D gene is possibly TRBD1 (5 bases). V was clipped by 9 bases and J by 1 base, with 13 bases between them. The CDR3 consists of 15 residues. Germline-derived CDR1 and CDR2 are MNHNS and SASEGT. The CDR3 sequence: CASTGQKSGANVLTF. CDR3 nucleotides: TGTGCCAGTACAGGACAAAAGTCTGGGGCCAACGTCCTGACTTTC.

The table lists this clonotype with many counts. The chain links TRBV7-2 to TRBJ2-7; unclear D gene. The CDR3 sequence is 14 residues long. Trimming cost V 2 bases and J 4 bases, with 12 bases left between them. CDR1 and CDR2 (germline): SGHTA, FQGNSA. The CDR3 bases are TGTGCCAGCAGCTTATTCTTAGCCGGGTACGAGCAGTACTTC. It specifies CASSLFLAGYEQYF.

This chain's CDR3 is CASSLGTSGAYQETQYF. CDR3 nucleotide sequence: TGTGCCAGCAGCCTAGGGACTAGCGGGGCATACCAAGAGACCCAGTACTTC. J is TRBJ2-5 and V is TRBV11-2; 13 bases fit TRBD2. After removal of 5 bases from V and 0 bases from J, the junction contained 6 bases not matched to a gene. The V gene's germline CDR1 is SGHAT and CDR2 FQNNGV. The CDR3 runs 17 residues.

This clonotype was counted ten times or more. This rearrangement joins TRBV5-4 to TRBJ2-5; D unclear. V lost 0 bases to trimming and J lost 4 bases, with 7 bases between them. CDR1 and CDR2 (germline): SGHNT, YYREEE (reference sequence). CDR3 length equals 13 residues. The CDR3 loop reads CASSLARGETQYF. The CDR3 bases are TGTGCCAGCAGCTTGGCGAGAGGAGAGACCCAGTACTTC.

The chain recombines TRBV19 with TRBJ2-7; TRBD2 is a possible D gene (6 bases). The germline gives CDR1 LNHDA, CDR2 SQIVND (reference sequence). The CDR3 runs to 15 residues. V was trimmed by 3 bases and J by 0 bases, leaving 12 bases between them. The CDR3 DNA is TGTGCCAGTAGTATTAAGGACGGGAGCTCCTACGAGCAGTACTTC. This sequence encodes CASSIKDGSSYEQYF.

This chain joins TRBV6-4 and TRBJ2-6; D is unclear. CDR1 is MRHNA and CDR2 is SNTAGT in the germline V gene. The CDR3 totals 14 residues. The germline V and J ends were trimmed by 3 bases and 1 base, with 4 bases remaining between them. The CDR3: CASSEGSGANVLTF. CDR3 coding DNA: TGTGCCAGCAGTGAGGGTTCTGGGGCCAACGTCCTGACTTTC.

This chain uses TRBV28 with TRBJ2-7; TRBD1 matches 8 bases. The V gene's germline CDR1 is MDHEN and CDR2 SYDVKM. The J segment lost 9 bases and the V segment lost 4 bases, leaving 14 bases of the junction unmatched. The CDR3 contains 15 residues. CDR3 region: CASSSGQGTYVGQYF. The CDR3 DNA reads as TGTGCCAGCAGTTCAGGACAGGGTACCTACGTTGGGCAGTACTTC.

As concerns this clonotype: A much larger clonotype is one base distant, so this may be a read error. This chain links TRBV11-2 with TRBJ1-3; the D is unclear. The CDR3 is 14 residues long. The germline CDR1 and CDR2 sequences are SGHAT and FQNNGV. Trimming took 1 base from V and 0 from J, leaving 4 bases between them. CDR3 sequence reads: CASSLVGSGNTIYF. As DNA, the CDR3 is TGTGCCAGCAGCTTAGTGGGCTCTGGAAACACCATATATTTT.

The genes are TRBV10-3 and TRBJ2-3; D possibly corresponds to TRBD1 (6 bases). There are 16 residues in the CDR3. V gave up 0 bases and J gave up 6 bases, with 16 bases separating them. The germline gives CDR1 ENHRY, CDR2 SYGVKD. The CDR3 is CAISESGDTYSDTQYF. The CDR3 coding sequence is TGTGCCATCAGTGAGTCGGGGGACACCTATAGTGATACGCAGTATTTT.

There are many counts of this clonotype. This rearrangement joins TRBV6-5 to TRBJ2-5; 12 bases line up with TRBD2. Germline V gives CDR1 MNHEY, CDR2 SVGAGI. Unmatched junction bases numbered 6, after V lost 6 bases and J lost 4 bases. The CDR3 extends over 15 amino acids. The CDR3 coding sequence is TGTGCCAGCAGCAGACTAGCGGGGGCGGGAGAGACCCAGTACTTC. Its protein is CASSRLAGAGETQYF.

This clonotype was picked up many times. The chain is built from TRBV27 and TRBJ2-3; 11 bases line up with TRBD2. The CDR3 spans 17 residues. From germline, CDR1 is MNHEY and CDR2 SMNVEV (reference sequence). Trimming removed 0 bases from V and 0 bases from J; junction bases left unmatched: 2. The CDR3 DNA is TGTGCCAGCAGTTTATCGGGACTAGCGGTGAGCACAGATACGCAGTATTTT. Its translation is CASSLSGLAVSTDTQYF.